Only a few counts were recorded for the clone carrying this TCR beta chain. Its matching antigen is unknown. Participants comprised healthy donors of bone marrow. The sample belongs to a study of cytomegalovirus exposure and HLA in healthy donors. V shed 5 bases, J shed 2 bases, and the junction held 9 bases outside the gene matches. This CDR3 comprises 16 residues. Germline CDR1 is SEHNR and CDR2 is FQNEAQ (reference sequence). Study-level findings and limits: The study carried out a later analysis of TCR beta sequences. It associated 15,000 to 20,000 of them with specific HLA alleles at a false discovery rate of 0.05. Later analysis showed most CMV-associated TCR beta chains appearing HLA-restricted.

The PCR had 60 Vbeta and 13 Jbeta primers. Assay used: immunoSEQ multiplex PCR; TCRdb lists only in-frame clones, some missing. The table includes about 190,000 clones, around three quarters detected once. The material sequenced was PBMCs. The sequence was collected from a woman under 30 in good health and CMV-seronegative. The chain couples TRBV7-9 to TRBJ1-5; 7 bases line up with TRBD1. The CDR3 DNA is TGTGCCAGCAGCCGACAGGGAGGAGGAGGCAATCAGCCCCAGCATTTT. It specifies CASSRQGGGGNQPQHF.